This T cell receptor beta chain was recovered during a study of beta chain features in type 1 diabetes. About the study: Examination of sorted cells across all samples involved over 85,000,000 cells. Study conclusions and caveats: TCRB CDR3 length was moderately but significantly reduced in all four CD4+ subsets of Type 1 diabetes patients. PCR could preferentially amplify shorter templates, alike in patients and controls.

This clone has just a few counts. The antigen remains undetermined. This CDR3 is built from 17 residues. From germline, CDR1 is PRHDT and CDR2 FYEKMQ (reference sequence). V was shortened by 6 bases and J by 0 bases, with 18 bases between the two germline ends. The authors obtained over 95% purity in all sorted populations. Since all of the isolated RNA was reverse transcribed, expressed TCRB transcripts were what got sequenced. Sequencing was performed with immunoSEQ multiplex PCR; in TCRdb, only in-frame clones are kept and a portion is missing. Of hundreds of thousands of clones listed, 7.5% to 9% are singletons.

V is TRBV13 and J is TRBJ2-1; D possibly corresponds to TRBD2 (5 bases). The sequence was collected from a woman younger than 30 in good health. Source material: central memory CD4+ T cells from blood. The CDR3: CASSKPRGPSSYNEQFF. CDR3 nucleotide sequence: TGTGCCAGCAGTAAACCCCGGGGTCCGAGCTCCTACAATGAGCAGTTCTTC.